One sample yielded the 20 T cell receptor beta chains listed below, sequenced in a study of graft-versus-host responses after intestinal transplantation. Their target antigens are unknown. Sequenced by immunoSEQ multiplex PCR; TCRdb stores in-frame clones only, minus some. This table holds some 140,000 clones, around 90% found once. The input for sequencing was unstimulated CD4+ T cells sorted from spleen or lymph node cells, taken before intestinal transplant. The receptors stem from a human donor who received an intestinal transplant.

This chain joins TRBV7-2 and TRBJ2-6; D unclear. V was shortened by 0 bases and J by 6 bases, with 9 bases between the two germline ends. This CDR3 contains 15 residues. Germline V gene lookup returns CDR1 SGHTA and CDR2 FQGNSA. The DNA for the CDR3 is TGTGCCAGCAGCTTAGCCTTTAGGTCGGCCAACGTCCTGACTTTC. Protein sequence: CASSLAFRSANVLTF.

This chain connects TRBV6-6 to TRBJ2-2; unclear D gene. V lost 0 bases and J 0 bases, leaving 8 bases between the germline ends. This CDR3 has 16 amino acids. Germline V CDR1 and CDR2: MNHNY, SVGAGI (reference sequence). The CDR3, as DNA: TGTGCCAGCAGTTACTCTGGCGGTACGAACACCGGGGAGCTGTTTTTT. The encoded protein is CASSYSGGTNTGELFF.

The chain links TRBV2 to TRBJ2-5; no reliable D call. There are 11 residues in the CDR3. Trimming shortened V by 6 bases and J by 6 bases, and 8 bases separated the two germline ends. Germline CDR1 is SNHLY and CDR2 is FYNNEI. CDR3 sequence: CASRPFQTQYF. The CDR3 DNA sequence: TGTGCCAGCAGACCCTTCCAGACCCAGTACTTC.

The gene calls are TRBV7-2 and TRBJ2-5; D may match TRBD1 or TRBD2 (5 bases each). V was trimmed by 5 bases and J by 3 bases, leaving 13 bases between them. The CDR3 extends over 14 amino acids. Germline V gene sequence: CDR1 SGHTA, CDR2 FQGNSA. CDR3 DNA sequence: TGTGCCAGCAGCCCAAGACTGGGGGAAGAGACCCAGTACTTC. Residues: CASSPRLGEETQYF.

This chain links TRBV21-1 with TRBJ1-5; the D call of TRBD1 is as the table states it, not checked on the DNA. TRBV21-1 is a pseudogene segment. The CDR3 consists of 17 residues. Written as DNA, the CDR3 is TGTGCCAGCAGCAACAAAGGGAAAGGGGGCATCAGTCAGCCCCAGCATTTT. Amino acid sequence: CASSNKGKGGISQPQHF.

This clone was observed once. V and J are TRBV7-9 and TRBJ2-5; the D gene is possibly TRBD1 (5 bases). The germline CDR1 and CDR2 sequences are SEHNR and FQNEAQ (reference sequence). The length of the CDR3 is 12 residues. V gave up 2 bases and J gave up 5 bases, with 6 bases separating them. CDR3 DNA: TGTGCCAGCAGCTTAAGGGGCGAGACCCAGTACTTC. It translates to CASSLRGETQYF.

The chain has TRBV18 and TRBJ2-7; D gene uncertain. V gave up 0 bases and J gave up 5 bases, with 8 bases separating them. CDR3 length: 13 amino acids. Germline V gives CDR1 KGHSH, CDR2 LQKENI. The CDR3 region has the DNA TGTGCCAGCTCACCACCGAGCAGTCACGAGCAGTACTTC. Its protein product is CASSPPSSHEQYF.

CDR3 DNA sequence: TGTGCCAGCAGAGGCACTCCGAATAATTCACCCCTCCACTTT. Encoded protein: CASRGTPNNSPLHF. The genes are TRBV28 and TRBJ1-6; no clear D. The CDR3 length is 14 residues. V lost 6 bases and J 5 bases, leaving 11 bases between the germline ends. In germline, CDR1 is MDHEN, CDR2 SYDVKM.

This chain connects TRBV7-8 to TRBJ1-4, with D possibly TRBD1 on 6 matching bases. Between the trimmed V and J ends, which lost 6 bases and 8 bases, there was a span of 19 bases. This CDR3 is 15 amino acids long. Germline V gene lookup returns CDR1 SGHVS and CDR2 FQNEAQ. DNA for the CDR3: TGTGCCAGCAGGATGTATACAGGGAGGGACGAAAAACTGTTTTTT. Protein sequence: CASRMYTGRDEKLFF.

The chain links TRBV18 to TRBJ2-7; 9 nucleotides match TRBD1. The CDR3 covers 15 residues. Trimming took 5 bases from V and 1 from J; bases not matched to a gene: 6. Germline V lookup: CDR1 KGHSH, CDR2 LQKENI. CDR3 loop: CASSFGQGPSYEQYF. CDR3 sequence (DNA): TGTGCCAGCTCATTCGGACAGGGGCCGTCCTACGAGCAGTACTTC.

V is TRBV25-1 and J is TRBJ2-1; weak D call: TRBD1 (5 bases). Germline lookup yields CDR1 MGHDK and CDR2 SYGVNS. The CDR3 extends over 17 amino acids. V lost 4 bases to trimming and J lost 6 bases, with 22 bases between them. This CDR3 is CASSGIKRGFLVNEQFF. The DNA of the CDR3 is TGTGCCAGCAGTGGAATTAAAAGGGGATTTCTGGTCAATGAGCAGTTCTTC.

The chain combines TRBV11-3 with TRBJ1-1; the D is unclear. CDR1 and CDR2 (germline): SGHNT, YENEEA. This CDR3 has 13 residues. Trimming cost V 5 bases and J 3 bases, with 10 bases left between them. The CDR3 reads CASSLEWDTEAFF. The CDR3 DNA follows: TGTGCCAGCAGCCTTGAGTGGGACACTGAAGCTTTCTTT.

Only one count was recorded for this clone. The CDR3 sequence is CASSETQGAAGELFF. The CDR3 region has the DNA TGTGCCAGCAGTGAAACCCAGGGGGCTGCCGGGGAGCTGTTTTTT. The chain uses TRBV2 and TRBJ2-2, with 8 bases fitting TRBD1. Germline loops: CDR1 SNHLY, CDR2 FYNNEI. The length of the CDR3 is 15 residues. J gave up 6 bases and V 2 bases, and 5 bases lay outside the gene matches.

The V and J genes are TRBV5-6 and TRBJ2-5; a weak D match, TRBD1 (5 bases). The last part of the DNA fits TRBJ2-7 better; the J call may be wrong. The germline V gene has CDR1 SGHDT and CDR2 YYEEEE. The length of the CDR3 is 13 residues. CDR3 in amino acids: CASSSGIPYEQYF. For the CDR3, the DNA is TGTGCCAGCAGCTCAGGGATTCCCTACGAGCAGTACTTC.

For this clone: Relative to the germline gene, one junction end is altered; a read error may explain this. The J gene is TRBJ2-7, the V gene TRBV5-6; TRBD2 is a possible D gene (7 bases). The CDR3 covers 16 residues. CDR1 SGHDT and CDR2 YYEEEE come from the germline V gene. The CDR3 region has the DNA TGTGTCAGCAGCTACCCCTTTGCGGGGGCGGTCTACGAGCAGTACTTC. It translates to CVSSYPFAGAVYEQYF.

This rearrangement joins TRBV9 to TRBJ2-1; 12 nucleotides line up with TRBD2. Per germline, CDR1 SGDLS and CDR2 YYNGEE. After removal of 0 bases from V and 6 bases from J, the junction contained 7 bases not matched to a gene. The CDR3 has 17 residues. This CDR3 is CASSVALAGGPGNEQFF. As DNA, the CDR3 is TGTGCCAGCAGCGTAGCTCTAGCGGGAGGGCCGGGCAATGAGCAGTTCTTC. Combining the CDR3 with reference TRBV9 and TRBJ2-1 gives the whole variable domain DSGVTQTPKHLITATGQRVTLRCSPRSGDLSVYWYQQSLDQGLQFLIQYYNGEERAKGNILERFSAQQFPDLHSELNLSSLELGDSALYFCASSVALAGGPGNEQFFGPGTRLTVL.

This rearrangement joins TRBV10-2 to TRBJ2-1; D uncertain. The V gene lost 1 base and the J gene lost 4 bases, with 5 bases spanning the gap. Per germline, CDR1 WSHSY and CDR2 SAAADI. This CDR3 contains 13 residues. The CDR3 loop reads CASSELVYNEQFF. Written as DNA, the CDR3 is TGCGCCAGCAGTGAGTTGGTGTACAATGAGCAGTTCTTC.

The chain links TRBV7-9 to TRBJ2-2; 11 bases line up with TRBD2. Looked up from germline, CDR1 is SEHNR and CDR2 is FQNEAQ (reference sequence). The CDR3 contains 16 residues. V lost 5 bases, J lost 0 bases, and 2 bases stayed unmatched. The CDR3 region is CASSRGLAANTGELFF. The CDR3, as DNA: TGTGCCAGCAGCAGGGGACTAGCGGCGAACACCGGGGAGCTGTTTTTT.

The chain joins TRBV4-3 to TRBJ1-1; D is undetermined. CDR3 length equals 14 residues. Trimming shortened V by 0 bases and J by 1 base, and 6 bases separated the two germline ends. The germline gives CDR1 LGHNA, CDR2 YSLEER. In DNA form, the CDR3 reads TGCGCCAGCAGCCAAGATCGGAGGAACACTGAAGCTTTCTTT. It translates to CASSQDRRNTEAFF.

CDR3 nucleotide sequence: TGTGCCAGCTCACCACGAATCTACAGGGGAGGGGATCAGCCCCAGCATTTT. It is translated as CASSPRIYRGGDQPQHF. The genes are TRBV18 and TRBJ1-5; 7 bases are a match to TRBD1. The CDR3 totals 17 residues. V lost 1 base, J lost 5 bases, and 11 bases stayed unmatched. Germline V CDR1 and CDR2: KGHSH, LQKENI. Full variable domain (rest looked up from reference TRBV18 and TRBJ1-5): NAGVMQNPRHLVRRRGQEARLRCSPMKGHSHVYWYRQLPEEGLKFMVYLQKENIIDESGMPKERFSAEFPKEGPSILRIQQVVRGDSAAYFCASSPRIYRGGDQPQHFGDGTRLSIL.